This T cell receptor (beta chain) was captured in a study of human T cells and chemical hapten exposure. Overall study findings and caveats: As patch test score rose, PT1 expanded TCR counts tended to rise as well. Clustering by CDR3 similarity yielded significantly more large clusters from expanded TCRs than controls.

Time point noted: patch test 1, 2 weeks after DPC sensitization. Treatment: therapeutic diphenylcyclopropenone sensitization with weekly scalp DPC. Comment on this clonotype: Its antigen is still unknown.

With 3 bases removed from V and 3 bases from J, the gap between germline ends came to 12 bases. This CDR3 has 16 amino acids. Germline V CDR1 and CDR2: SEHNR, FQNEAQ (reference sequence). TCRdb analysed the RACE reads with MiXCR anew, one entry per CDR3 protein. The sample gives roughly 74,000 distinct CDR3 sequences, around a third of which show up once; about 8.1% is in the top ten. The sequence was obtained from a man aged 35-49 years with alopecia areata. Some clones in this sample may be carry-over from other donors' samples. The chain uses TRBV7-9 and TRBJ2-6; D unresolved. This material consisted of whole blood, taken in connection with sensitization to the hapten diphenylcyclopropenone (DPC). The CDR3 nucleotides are TGTGCCAGCAGCTTTAATGACTGGCTTGGGGCCAACGTCCTGACTTTC. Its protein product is CASSFNDWLGANVLTF. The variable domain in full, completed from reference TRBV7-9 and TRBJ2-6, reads DTGVSQNPRHKITKRGQNVTFRCDPISEHNRLYWYRQTLGQGPEFLTYFQNEAQLEKSRLLSDRFSAERPKGSFSTLEIQRTEQGDSAMYLCASSFNDWLGANVLTFGAGSRLTVL.